The present T cell receptor (beta chain) was sequenced within a study of Graves' ophthalmopathy and Graves' hyperthyroidism. CDR3 length: 13 residues. The V end was cut by 1 base, the J end by 6 bases, with 6 bases between. CDR1 is SGHAT and CDR2 is FQNNGV in the germline V gene. The authors amplified TCR beta CDR3 regions from RNA transcripts. RT-PCR in the first round used HTBI primers; a second-round multiplex PCR followed. TCRdb ran MiXCR on the multiplex PCR reads and lists one entry per CDR3 protein. This sample has about 220,000 distinct CDR3 sequences, with approximately 21% found just once. Ten or more counts support this clonotype.

Specimen: peripheral blood. The clonotype was recovered from a woman in her 50s with Graves' ophthalmopathy. The chain combines TRBV11-2 with TRBJ2-2; D remains unclear. CDR3 protein: CASSLGFPGELFF. For the CDR3, the DNA is TGTGCCAGCAGCTTAGGCTTTCCCGGGGAGCTGTTTTTT. Filled out from reference TRBV11-2 and TRBJ2-2, the complete variable domain reads EAGVAQSPRYKIIEKRQSVAFWCNPISGHATLYWYQQILGQGPKLLIQFQNNGVVDDSQLPKDRFSAERLKGVDSTLKIQPAKLEDSAVYLCASSLGFPGELFFGEGSRLTVL.